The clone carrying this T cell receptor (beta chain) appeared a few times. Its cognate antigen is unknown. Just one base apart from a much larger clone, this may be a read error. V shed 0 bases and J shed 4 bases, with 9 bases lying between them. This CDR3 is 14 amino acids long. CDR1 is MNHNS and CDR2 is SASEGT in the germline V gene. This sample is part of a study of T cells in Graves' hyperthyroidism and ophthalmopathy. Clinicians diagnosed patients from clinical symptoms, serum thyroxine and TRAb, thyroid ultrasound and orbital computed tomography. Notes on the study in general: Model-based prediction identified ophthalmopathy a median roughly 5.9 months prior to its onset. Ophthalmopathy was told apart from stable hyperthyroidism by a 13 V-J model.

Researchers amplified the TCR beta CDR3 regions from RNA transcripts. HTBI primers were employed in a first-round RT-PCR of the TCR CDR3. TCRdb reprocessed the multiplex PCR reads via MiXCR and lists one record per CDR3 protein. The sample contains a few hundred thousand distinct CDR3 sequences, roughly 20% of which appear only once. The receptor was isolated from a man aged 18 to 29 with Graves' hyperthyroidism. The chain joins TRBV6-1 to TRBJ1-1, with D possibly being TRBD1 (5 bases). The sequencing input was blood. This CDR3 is CASSEAWGVTEAFF. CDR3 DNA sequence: TGTGCCAGCAGTGAAGCGTGGGGGGTCACTGAAGCTTTCTTT.